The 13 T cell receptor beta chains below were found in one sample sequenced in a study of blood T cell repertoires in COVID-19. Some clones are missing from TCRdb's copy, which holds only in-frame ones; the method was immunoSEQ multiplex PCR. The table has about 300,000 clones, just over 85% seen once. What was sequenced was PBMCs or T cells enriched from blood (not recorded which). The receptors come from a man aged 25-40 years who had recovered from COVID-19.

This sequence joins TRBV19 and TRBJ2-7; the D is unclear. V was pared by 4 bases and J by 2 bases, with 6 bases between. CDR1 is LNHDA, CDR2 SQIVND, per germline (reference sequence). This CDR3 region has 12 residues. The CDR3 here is CASSTTAYEQYF. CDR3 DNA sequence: TGTGCCAGTAGTACCACAGCCTACGAGCAGTACTTC.

The CDR3 bases are TGCGCCAGCAGCCATGGTACCGGGACAGGGAACTATGGCTACACCTTC. Amino acids: CASSHGTGTGNYGYTF. The chain links TRBV4-1 to TRBJ1-2; 9 nucleotides agree with TRBD1. Germline lookup yields CDR1 MGHRA and CDR2 YSYEKL. The length of the CDR3 is 16 residues. V was pared by 3 bases and J by 2 bases, with 7 bases of the junction left unmatched.

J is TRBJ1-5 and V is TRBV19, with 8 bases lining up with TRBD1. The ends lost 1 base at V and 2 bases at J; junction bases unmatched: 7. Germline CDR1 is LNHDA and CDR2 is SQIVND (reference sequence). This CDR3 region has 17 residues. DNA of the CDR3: TGTGCCAGTAGTATAGTTCGACAGGGGCGAGGCAATCAGCCCCAGCATTTT. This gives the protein CASSIVRQGRGNQPQHF.

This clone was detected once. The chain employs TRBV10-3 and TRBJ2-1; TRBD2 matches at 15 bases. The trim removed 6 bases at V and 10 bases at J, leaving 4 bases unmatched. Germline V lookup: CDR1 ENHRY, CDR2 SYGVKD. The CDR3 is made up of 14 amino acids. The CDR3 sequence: CAIRGTSGRREQFF. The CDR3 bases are TGTGCCATCAGGGGGACTAGCGGGAGGCGGGAGCAGTTCTTC.

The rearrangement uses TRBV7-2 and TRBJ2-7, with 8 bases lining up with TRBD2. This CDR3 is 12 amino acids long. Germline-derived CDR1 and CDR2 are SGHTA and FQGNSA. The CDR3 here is CASGTRAYEQYF. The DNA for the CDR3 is TGTGCAAGCGGGACTAGGGCCTACGAGCAGTACTTC.

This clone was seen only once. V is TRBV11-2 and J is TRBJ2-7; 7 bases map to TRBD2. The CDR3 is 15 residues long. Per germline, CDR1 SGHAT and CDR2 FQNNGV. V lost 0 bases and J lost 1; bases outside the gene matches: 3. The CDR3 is CASSLEWGGSYEQYF. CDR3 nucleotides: TGTGCCAGCAGCTTAGAGTGGGGAGGGTCCTACGAGCAGTACTTC.

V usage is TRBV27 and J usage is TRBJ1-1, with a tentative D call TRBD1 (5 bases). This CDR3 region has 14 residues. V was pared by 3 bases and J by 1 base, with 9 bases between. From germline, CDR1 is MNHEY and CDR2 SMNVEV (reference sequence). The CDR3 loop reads CASSLKGENTEAFF. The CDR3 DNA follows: TGTGCCAGCAGTTTGAAAGGGGAGAACACTGAAGCTTTCTTT.

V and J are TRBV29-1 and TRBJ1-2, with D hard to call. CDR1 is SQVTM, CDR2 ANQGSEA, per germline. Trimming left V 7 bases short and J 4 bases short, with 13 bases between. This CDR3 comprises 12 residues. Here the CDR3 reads CSAERYTYGYTF. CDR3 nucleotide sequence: TGCAGCGCCGAGAGGTACACCTATGGCTACACCTTC.

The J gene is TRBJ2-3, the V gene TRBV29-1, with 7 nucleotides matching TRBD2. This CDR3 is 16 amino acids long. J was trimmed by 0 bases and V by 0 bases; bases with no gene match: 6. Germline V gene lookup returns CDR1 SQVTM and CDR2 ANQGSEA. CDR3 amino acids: CSVEDPLAASTDTQYF. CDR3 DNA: TGCAGCGTTGAAGATCCTCTAGCGGCTAGCACAGATACGCAGTATTTT.

Written as DNA, the CDR3 is TGTGCCAGTAGTAGGAGCGACTACGAGCAGTACTTC. It translates to CASSRSDYEQYF. J is TRBJ2-7 and V is TRBV19, with D uncertain. The ends were cut back, 4 bases at V and 3 bases at J, with 7 bases in the middle. Germline-derived CDR1 and CDR2 are LNHDA and SQIVND (reference sequence). The CDR3 is made up of 12 amino acids. The full variable domain, completed using reference TRBV19 and TRBJ2-7, is DGGITQSPKYLFRKEGQNVTLSCEQNLNHDAMYWYRQDPGQGLRLIYYSQIVNDFQKGDIAEGYSVSREKKESFPLTVTSAQKNPTAFYLCASSRSDYEQYFGPGTRLTVT.

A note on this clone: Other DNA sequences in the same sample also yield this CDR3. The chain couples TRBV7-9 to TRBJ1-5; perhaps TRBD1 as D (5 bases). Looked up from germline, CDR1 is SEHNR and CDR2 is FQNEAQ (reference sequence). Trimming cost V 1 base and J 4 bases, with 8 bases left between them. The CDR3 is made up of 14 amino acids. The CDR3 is CASSLEGVNQPQHF. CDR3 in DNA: TGTGCCAGCAGCTTAGAAGGGGTTAATCAGCCCCAGCATTTT.

The chain's CDR3 is CSVESPGVLGNEQFF. In nucleotides, the CDR3 is TGCAGCGTTGAAAGTCCGGGAGTCTTGGGGAATGAGCAGTTCTTC. The chain combines TRBV29-1 with TRBJ2-1; D may be TRBD2 (6 bases). Germline V gene sequence: CDR1 SQVTM, CDR2 ANQGSEA. The CDR3 extends over 15 amino acids. Deletions cut 2 bases from V and 7 bases from J, with 18 bases between.

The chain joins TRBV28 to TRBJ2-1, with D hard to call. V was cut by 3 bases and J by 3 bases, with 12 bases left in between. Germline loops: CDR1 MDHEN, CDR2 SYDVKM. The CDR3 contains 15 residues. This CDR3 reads CASSFPGGVYNEQFF. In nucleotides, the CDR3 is TGTGCCAGCAGTTTCCCCGGCGGAGTCTACAATGAGCAGTTCTTC.